One and the same sample provided the 7 T cell receptor beta chains below, sequenced in a study of shared clonotypes between healthy human individuals. TCRdb's table, derived via immunoSEQ multiplex PCR, lists solely in-frame clones and lacks some. The table has over a million clones, 95% to 97% seen once; the top ten hold approximately 1.1%. Specimen: naive CD4+ T cells sorted from blood. Subset specified: CD45RA+ positively selected. These receptors were taken from a young man in good health.

The J gene is TRBJ1-5, the V gene TRBV6-1; perhaps TRBD1 as D (5 bases). This CDR3 spans 15 amino acids. Germline lookup yields CDR1 MNHNS and CDR2 SASEGT. The germline V and J ends were trimmed by 2 bases and 1 base, with 9 bases remaining between them. The CDR3 coding sequence is TGTGCCAGCAGTGAAATATGGGGGAGCAATCAGCCCCAGCATTTT. Its translation is CASSEIWGSNQPQHF.

Only a few counts were recorded for this clone. At one end, the junction sequence differs from germline, possibly due to a read error. Distinct nucleotide sequences in the sample also encode this CDR3. J is TRBJ2-7 and V is TRBV20-1; D could derive from TRBD1 or TRBD2 (5 bases each). The CDR3 is 11 residues long. Germline CDR1 and CDR2: DFQATT and SNEGSKA (reference sequence). The CDR3 coding sequence is TGCAGTGCCAGAGGTGGGGGCGAGCAGTACTTC. Amino acids: CSARGGGEQYF.

The chain links TRBV25-1 to TRBJ2-7; no clear D. Trimming removed 2 bases at V and 5 bases at J, with 16 bases between. The CDR3 runs to 15 residues. Germline V lookup: CDR1 MGHDK, CDR2 SYGVNS. In DNA form, the CDR3 reads TGTGCCAGCAGTGAAAACACTAAAGTTTTCGACGAGCAGTACTTC. It encodes CASSENTKVFDEQYF.

In regard to this clone: The sample carries other DNA sequences with the same CDR3. The chain recombines TRBV5-4 with TRBJ2-5; unclear D gene. This CDR3 has 13 amino acids. Germline V lookup: CDR1 SGHNT, CDR2 YYREEE (reference sequence). V lost 0 bases and J 2 bases, leaving 5 bases between the germline ends. CDR3 amino acids: CASSLGQQETQYF. The CDR3 DNA reads as TGTGCCAGCAGCTTGGGGCAGCAAGAGACCCAGTACTTC.

The chain recombines TRBV5-8 with TRBJ2-5; D not certain. The V and J ends lost 1 base and 3 bases respectively, with 10 bases between them. This CDR3 has 14 amino acids. Per the germline V gene, CDR1 is SGHTS and CDR2 is YDEGEE. The CDR3 spells CASSLRQEKETQYF. The CDR3 DNA follows: TGTGCCAGCAGCTTGCGGCAGGAAAAAGAGACCCAGTACTTC.

The V and J genes are TRBV7-8 and TRBJ2-1; the match to TRBD2 covers 10 bases. From germline, CDR1 is SGHVS and CDR2 FQNEAQ. This CDR3 region has 15 residues. V shed 1 base, J shed 8 bases, and the junction held 5 bases outside the gene matches. In DNA, the CDR3 is TGTGCCAGCAGCTTAGTCGCTAGCGGGAGCTATGAGCAGTTCTTC. It yields the protein CASSLVASGSYEQFF.

This chain connects TRBV4-3 to TRBJ1-2, with D hard to call. CDR3 length equals 15 residues. The germline V gene encodes CDR1 LGHNA and CDR2 YSLEER. Trimming shortened V by 1 base and J by 7 bases, and 16 bases separated the two germline ends. The CDR3 region is CASSQVGLGQSGYTF. The CDR3 DNA is TGCGCCAGCAGCCAAGTAGGTTTAGGTCAGAGTGGCTACACCTTC.